The source of this TCR beta chain is a study of naive and memory T cell subsets. Study-wide points: The RNA method is potentially sensitive to activation and differentiation changes.

Ligated cDNA underwent four rounds of PCR with nested alpha and beta constant region primers and SP2. Blood and skin TCR RNA was reverse transcribed with alpha and beta constant primers. In TCRdb, the 5' RACE reads were re-called with MiXCR into one record per CDR3 protein. The sample includes roughly 30,000 distinct CDR3 sequences, over 15% of them seen just once. The germline V gene encodes CDR1 MNHEY and CDR2 SVGAGI. The length of the CDR3 is 12 residues. An oligonucleotide containing a UMI was ligated to the 3' end of TCR cDNA. RNA was extracted from roughly 2.6 ml of whole blood of healthy adults. Input was roughly 1 to 1000 ng of DNase-treated total RNA without cell sorting. Details on this clonotype: Its target is unknown. With a much larger clone just one base away, this may be a read error.

The source of this sequence is a female donor in good health. The chain couples TRBV6-5 to TRBJ2-7; D tentatively reads TRBD1 or TRBD2 (5 bases each). CDR3 region: CASRGPSYGQYF. The CDR3 bases are TGTGCCAGCAGGGGACCTTCCTACGGGCAGTACTTC.